Shown below are 13 T cell receptor beta chains from a single sample sequenced in a study of blood T cell repertoires in COVID-19. Sequencing was performed with immunoSEQ multiplex PCR; in TCRdb, only in-frame clones are kept and a portion is missing. The sample has around 300,000 clones, 88% seen once. The sequenced sample consisted of peripheral blood. These receptors were collected from a woman younger than 45 with COVID-19, enrolled during active disease.

This clone was counted between two and nine times. In DNA, the CDR3 is TGCGCCAGAGACCCCACAGGGGGCACACGTCAGCCCCAGCATTTT. Its protein product is CARDPTGGTRQPQHF. This chain connects TRBV10-1 to TRBJ1-5, with 9 bases identical to TRBD1. Per the germline V gene, CDR1 is WNHNN and CDR2 is SYGVQD (reference sequence). With V trimmed by 9 bases and J by 6 bases, 12 bases remained unmatched. The CDR3 has 15 amino acids.

About this clone itself: Relative to the germline gene, one junction end is altered; a read error may explain this. The CDR3 DNA is TGCGCCAGCAGCGAAGACAGGGGTAATGAAAAACTGTTTTTT. Translating it yields CASSEDRGNEKLFF. V and J are TRBV4-1 and TRBJ1-4, with 8 bases identical to TRBD1. CDR3 length equals 14 residues. Per the germline V gene, CDR1 is MGHRA and CDR2 is YSYEKL.

This chain uses TRBV6-5 with TRBJ2-2; TRBD1 matches at 9 bases. The germline CDR1 and CDR2 sequences are MNHEY and SVGAGI. V was pared by 6 bases and J by 3 bases, with 2 bases of the junction left unmatched. The CDR3 is made up of 14 amino acids. The CDR3 region has the DNA TGTGCCAGCAGGAGGGACAGGGACACCGGGGAGCTGTTTTTT. Translated: CASRRDRDTGELFF.

The chain recombines TRBV5-4 with TRBJ2-1; 8 nucleotides match TRBD1. J gave up 5 bases and V 5 bases, and 9 bases lay outside the gene matches. The CDR3 covers 15 residues. Germline loops: CDR1 SGHNT, CDR2 YYREEE (reference sequence). The CDR3 DNA reads as TGTGCCAGCAGTATTGGACAGGGACCGAACAATGAGCAGTTCTTC. Residues: CASSIGQGPNNEQFF.

V and J are TRBV7-7 and TRBJ2-1; the match to TRBD2 covers 12 bases. Trimming cost V 1 base and J 7 bases; bases outside gene matches: 2. This CDR3 region has 15 residues. Germline V lookup: CDR1 SSHAT, CDR2 FNYEAQ (reference sequence). CDR3 DNA sequence: TGTGCCAGCAGCTTAGGACTAGCGGGGGAAAATGAGCAGTTCTTC. Encoded protein: CASSLGLAGENEQFF.

CDR3 sequence (DNA): TGTGCCAGCAGCGTAGCTCTAGCAAGAAATGAGCAGTTCTTC. Amino acid sequence: CASSVALARNEQFF. The chain has TRBV9 and TRBJ2-1; D may be TRBD2 (5 bases). V lost 0 bases and J 7 bases, leaving 11 bases between the germline ends. Looked up from germline, CDR1 is SGDLS and CDR2 is YYNGEE. The CDR3 spans 14 residues.

V is TRBV28 and J is TRBJ2-1; tentative D call: TRBD2 (5 bases). This CDR3 region has 16 residues. V gave up 4 bases and J gave up 5 bases, with 18 bases separating them. Per germline, CDR1 MDHEN and CDR2 SYDVKM. CDR3 nucleotide sequence: TGTGCCAGCAGTTCCCCTTTGGGATTCGGGGACAATGAGCAGTTCTTC. As protein: CASSSPLGFGDNEQFF.

The chain has TRBV28 and TRBJ2-7; tentatively, D is TRBD2 (6 bases). V lost 3 bases to trimming and J lost 1 base, with 13 bases between them. This CDR3 is built from 15 residues. Germline V gives CDR1 MDHEN, CDR2 SYDVKM. The CDR3 region is CASSFRGTLSYEQYV. The CDR3 DNA is TGTGCCAGCAGTTTTCGGGGGACTCTTTCCTACGAGCAGTACGTC.

The DNA for the CDR3 is TGTGCCAGCAGTCCTTCTCAGACAGGGTTTGAGCAGTTCTTC. This translates into CASSPSQTGFEQFF. The chain joins TRBV6-5 to TRBJ2-1; 7 bases line up with TRBD1. The CDR3 spans 14 residues. The junction had 10 bases not matched to a gene; V was cut back by 5 bases and J by 9 bases. Germline-derived CDR1 and CDR2 are MNHEY and SVGAGI.

For this clone: In the same sample, other DNA sequences code for this CDR3. V and J are TRBV5-1 and TRBJ2-3; 14 bases are a match to TRBD2. After removal of 2 bases from V and 1 base from J, the junction contained 3 bases not matched to a gene. CDR1 and CDR2 from the germline V gene are SGHRS and YFSETQ. CDR3 length equals 17 residues. The CDR3 DNA sequence: TGCGCCAGCAGCTTTGGGACTAGCGGGGGAGGCACAGATACGCAGTATTTT. It is translated as CASSFGTSGGGTDTQYF.

The V and J genes are TRBV6-1 and TRBJ1-2; 7 nucleotides align to TRBD1. Germline loops: CDR1 MNHNS, CDR2 SASEGT. Losses at the gene ends were 1 base for V and 5 bases for J; bases not matched to a gene: 7. There are 15 residues in the CDR3. The CDR3 loop is CASSEDRGLVYGYTF. CDR3 sequence (DNA): TGTGCCAGCAGTGAAGACAGGGGTCTGGTATATGGCTACACCTTC.

V gene TRBV4-1 combines with J gene TRBJ1-1, with TRBD1 matching 9 bases. The germline CDR1 and CDR2 sequences are MGHRA and YSYEKL. The CDR3 covers 16 residues. V shed 2 bases and J 5 bases; nucleotides not matched to a gene: 9. The chain's CDR3 is CASSQPGDRVGTEAFF. In nucleotides, the CDR3 is TGCGCCAGCAGCCAACCGGGGGACAGGGTAGGAACTGAAGCTTTCTTT.

This rearrangement joins TRBV2 to TRBJ1-1; unclear D gene. The CDR3 sequence is 15 residues long. The V end lost 3 bases, the J end lost 0 bases, and 11 bases lay between the germline ends. The germline CDR1 and CDR2 sequences are SNHLY and FYNNEI. CDR3 sequence (DNA): TGTGCCAGCAGTGATGACCGAGGTATGAACACTGAAGCTTTCTTT. Protein product: CASSDDRGMNTEAFF.